This TCR beta chain was identified during a study of human T cells and chemical hapten exposure. Study context: Sensitizing treatment utilized 2% DPC over an approximately 2 cm by approximately 2 cm portion of upper inner arm skin.

This CDR3 region has 14 residues. The V end was cut by 7 bases, the J end by 7 bases, with 17 bases between. Per germline, CDR1 SNHLY and CDR2 FYNNEI. It was the library that attached unique molecular identifiers to individual cDNA molecules. In the study's own analysis: Samples contained a median of approximately 100,000 TCRs, with a range of roughly 20,000 to 750,000. TCRdb re-called the RACE reads with MiXCR, one entry per CDR3 protein. TCRdb's processing, not the study's, gives the V and J calls here. The sample includes around 300,000 distinct CDR3 sequences, about 7% of them seen just once. Time point indicated: patch test 1, 2 weeks after DPC sensitization. Treatment specified: therapeutic diphenylcyclopropenone sensitization with weekly scalp DPC. Blood, whole and unfractionated, served as the source for total RNA extraction. This clonotype showed up many times.

The chain combines TRBV2 with TRBJ2-4; possibly TRBD2 for D (6 bases). The sample here was whole blood, taken in connection with sensitization to the hapten diphenylcyclopropenone (DPC). The sequence derives from a woman younger than 30 with alopecia areata. Some clones in this sample may be carry-over from other donors' samples. The CDR3 sequence is CASKIREDWNIQYF. The CDR3 DNA reads as TGTGCCAGCAAGATCAGGGAGGATTGGAACATTCAGTACTTC.